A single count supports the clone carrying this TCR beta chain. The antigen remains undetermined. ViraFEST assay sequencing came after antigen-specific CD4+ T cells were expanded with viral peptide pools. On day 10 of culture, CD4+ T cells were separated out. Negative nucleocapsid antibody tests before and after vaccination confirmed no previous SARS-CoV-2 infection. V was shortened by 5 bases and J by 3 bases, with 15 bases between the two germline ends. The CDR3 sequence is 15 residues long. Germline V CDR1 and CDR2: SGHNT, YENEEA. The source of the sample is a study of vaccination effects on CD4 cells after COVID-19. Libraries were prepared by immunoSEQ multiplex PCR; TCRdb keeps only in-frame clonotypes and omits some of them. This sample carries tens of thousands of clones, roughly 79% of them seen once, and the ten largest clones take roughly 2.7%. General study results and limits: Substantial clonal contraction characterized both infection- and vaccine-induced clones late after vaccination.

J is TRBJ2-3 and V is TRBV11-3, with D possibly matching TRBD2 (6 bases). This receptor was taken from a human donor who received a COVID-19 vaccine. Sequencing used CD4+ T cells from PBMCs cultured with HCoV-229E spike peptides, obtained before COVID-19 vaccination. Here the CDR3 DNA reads TGTGCCAGCAGCAAACAGCTTGGGGGGACAGATACGCAGTATTTT. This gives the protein CASSKQLGGTDTQYF.